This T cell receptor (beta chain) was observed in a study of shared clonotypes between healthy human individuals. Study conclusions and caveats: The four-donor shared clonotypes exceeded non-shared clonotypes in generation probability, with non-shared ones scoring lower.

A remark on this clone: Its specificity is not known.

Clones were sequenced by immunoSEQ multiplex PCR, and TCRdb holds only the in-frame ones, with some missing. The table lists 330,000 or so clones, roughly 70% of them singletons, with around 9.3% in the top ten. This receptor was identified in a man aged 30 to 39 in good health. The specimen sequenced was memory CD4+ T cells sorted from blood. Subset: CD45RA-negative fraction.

The CDR3 spells CASSQAVTLMTTTQYF. The CDR3 DNA is TGCGCCAGCAGCCAGGCCGTGACACTTATGACTACTACGCAGTATTTT. The V and J genes are TRBV5-1 and TRBJ2-3; possibly TRBD2 for D (5 bases). The V and J ends lost 4 bases and 8 bases respectively, with 23 bases between them. Germline loops: CDR1 SGHRS, CDR2 YFSETQ. The CDR3 consists of 16 residues.